This is a list of T cell receptor beta chains from one sample in a study of T cells in Graves' hyperthyroidism and ophthalmopathy. TCRdb itself ran the multiplex PCR reads through MiXCR, one entry per CDR3 protein. The sample has about 640,000 distinct CDR3 sequences; less than 25% are singletons. Sequencing was performed on blood. Receptors were obtained from a man aged 30 to 45 with Graves' ophthalmopathy. Both conserved end residues are part of each CDR3. Fields, in order: clone size, D gene, J gene, V gene, CDR3 DNA, CDR3 protein. D genes are given only for firm matches. Where a row states a size, it is once, few, many or the class of an expanded clone; other rows omit it.

clone_size: .; d_call: TRBD2; j_call: TRBJ2-7; v_call: TRBV28; cdr3_nt: TGTGCCAGCAGTTTAGGGTTTTCCTGGTCGGGACTAGCGGGATGGTCGGACGAGCAGTACTTC; cdr3_aa: CASSLGFSWSGLAGWSDEQYF
clone_size: few; d_call: .; j_call: TRBJ1-2; v_call: TRBV29-1; cdr3_nt: TGCAGCGTTGAACTACTAGGGCCAGCGATCCCTGGCTACACCTTC; cdr3_aa: CSVELLGPAIPGYTF
clone_size: .; d_call: .; j_call: TRBJ2-7; v_call: TRBV27; cdr3_nt: TGTGCCAGCAGATCCGGGGGCAGCTACGAGCAGTACTTC; cdr3_aa: CASRSGGSYEQYF
clone_size: .; d_call: .; j_call: TRBJ2-3; v_call: TRBV3-1; cdr3_nt: TGTGCCAGCAGCCAAGGCACCCCAGATACGCAGTATTTT; cdr3_aa: CASSQGTPDTQYF
clone_size: .; d_call: TRBD2; j_call: TRBJ2-1; v_call: TRBV9; cdr3_nt: TGTGCCAGCAGCCGCTCCGGGACTAGCGGGAGAGATGAGCAGTTCTTC; cdr3_aa: CASSRSGTSGRDEQFF
clone_size: .; d_call: TRBD2; j_call: TRBJ2-3; v_call: TRBV6-5; cdr3_nt: TGTGCCAGCAGTTACTCGTGGACTAGAGATCCCGCAGATACGCAGTATTTT; cdr3_aa: CASSYSWTRDPADTQYF
clone_size: many; d_call: TRBD1; j_call: TRBJ1-1; v_call: TRBV2; cdr3_nt: TGTGCCAGCAGATCAGGGGGAACTGAAGCTTTCTTT; cdr3_aa: CASRSGGTEAFF
clone_size: many; d_call: .; j_call: TRBJ1-3; v_call: TRBV3-1; cdr3_nt: TGTGCCAGCAGCCAAGAAGGGGGAAACACCATATATTTT; cdr3_aa: CASSQEGGNTIYF
clone_size: few; d_call: TRBD2; j_call: TRBJ2-1; v_call: TRBV7-9; cdr3_nt: TGTGCCAGCAGCCCGAGAGCGGGGAGTGGAACCTACAATGAGCAGTTCTTC; cdr3_aa: CASSPRAGSGTYNEQFF
clone_size: few; d_call: TRBD1; j_call: TRBJ2-1; v_call: TRBV5-6; cdr3_nt: TGTGCCAGCAGCGGAAGGACAGGCTACAATGAGCAGTTCTTC; cdr3_aa: CASSGRTGYNEQFF
clone_size: .; d_call: TRBD1; j_call: TRBJ1-5; v_call: TRBV2; cdr3_nt: TGTGCCAGCAGTGAAATGGGACAGGGGGGAGATCAGCCCCAGCATTTT; cdr3_aa: CASSEMGQGGDQPQHF
clone_size: .; d_call: TRBD1; j_call: TRBJ2-2; v_call: TRBV5-5; cdr3_nt: TGTGCCAGCAGAGGGGACAGGGGGATAACCGGGGAGCTGTTTTTT; cdr3_aa: CASRGDRGITGELFF
clone_size: many; d_call: .; j_call: TRBJ1-5; v_call: TRBV28; cdr3_nt: TGTGCCAGCGGGACCCAGCATTTT; cdr3_aa: CASGTQHF
clone_size: few; d_call: .; j_call: TRBJ1-1; v_call: TRBV30; cdr3_nt: TGTGCCTGTTACAGGGAATTTGAAGCTGAAGCTTTCTTT; cdr3_aa: CACYREFEAEAFF
clone_size: many; d_call: .; j_call: TRBJ2-3; v_call: TRBV11-3; cdr3_nt: TGTGCCAGCAGCTTTGGTAGCGCCGCGCAGTATTTT; cdr3_aa: CASSFGSAAQYF
clone_size: few; d_call: .; j_call: TRBJ2-7; v_call: TRBV4-3; cdr3_nt: TGCGCCAGCAGCCAAGGGCTAGACTACGAGCAGTACTTC; cdr3_aa: CASSQGLDYEQYF
clone_size: many; d_call: .; j_call: TRBJ1-2; v_call: TRBV3-1; cdr3_nt: TGTGCCAGCAGCCAAGATGGGGGACGACGGTCTATTAACTATGGCTACACCTTC; cdr3_aa: CASSQDGGRRSINYGYTF
clone_size: many; d_call: .; j_call: TRBJ1-3; v_call: TRBV30; cdr3_nt: TGTGCCTGGAGTGTAAATCCGAACACCATATATTTT; cdr3_aa: CAWSVNPNTIYF
clone_size: .; d_call: .; j_call: TRBJ2-6; v_call: TRBV7-9; cdr3_nt: TGTGCCAGCAGCCGACGGATCTCTGGGGCCAACGTCCTGACTTTC; cdr3_aa: CASSRRISGANVLTF
clone_size: few; d_call: .; j_call: TRBJ2-1; v_call: TRBV4-3; cdr3_nt: TGCGCCAGCAGCCAATCTGCGGCGGAGACCTACAATGAGCAGTTCTTC; cdr3_aa: CASSQSAAETYNEQFF
clone_size: .; d_call: .; j_call: TRBJ2-7; v_call: TRBV9; cdr3_nt: TGTGCCAGCAGCCCAGCTGGGGTCTACGAGCAGTACTTC; cdr3_aa: CASSPAGVYEQYF
clone_size: few; d_call: .; j_call: TRBJ2-1; v_call: TRBV4-2; cdr3_nt: TGTGCCAGCAGCCAAGCCCCTAGCCTTGGGAATGAGCAGTTCTTC; cdr3_aa: CASSQAPSLGNEQFF
clone_size: few; d_call: TRBD2; j_call: TRBJ2-1; v_call: TRBV20-1; cdr3_nt: TGCAGTGCTCGAACGGGACTAGCGGGAGGGTATGAGCAGTTCTTC; cdr3_aa: CSARTGLAGGYEQFF
clone_size: .; d_call: .; j_call: TRBJ1-1; v_call: TRBV29-1; cdr3_nt: TGCAGCGTTGAAAGGCGGGGGGGGAACACTGAAGCTTTCTTT; cdr3_aa: CSVERRGGNTEAFF